This passage covers 27 T cell receptor beta chains from one sample sequenced in a study of Graves' ophthalmopathy and Graves' hyperthyroidism. RNA transcripts were the source from which TCR beta CDR3 regions were amplified. The workflow started with a first-round RT-PCR run with HTBI primers and then moved on to a second-round multiplex PCR. TCRdb processed the multiplex PCR reads anew with MiXCR; each CDR3 protein has one entry. The data contain 300,000 to 350,000 distinct CDR3 sequences, 15% to 20% of them singletons. Sequencing used peripheral blood. These receptors all come from an adult man with Graves' ophthalmopathy.

This clonotype was found many times. The V call is TRBV6-2 or TRBV6-3, the J call TRBJ1-1, with D perhaps TRBD1 (5 bases). CDR1 is MNHEY, CDR2 SVGEGT, per germline. The CDR3 runs 15 residues. The V gene lost 5 bases and the J gene lost 5 bases, with 18 bases spanning the gap. CDR3: CASSRRPRVGTEAFF. Here the CDR3 DNA reads TGTGCCAGCAGTCGTCGCCCCAGGGTGGGGACTGAAGCTTTCTTT.

This clonotype was counted at least ten times. The CDR3 coding sequence is TGTGCCAGCAGCTTAGCCCTGACAGGGGGCCTTTCCTACGAGCAGTACTTC. It translates to CASSLALTGGLSYEQYF. The rearrangement links TRBV7-2 to TRBJ2-7, with 10 nucleotides matching TRBD1. The V and J ends lost 0 bases and 1 base, in that order; junction bases with no gene match: 6. The CDR3 sequence is 17 residues long. CDR1 and CDR2 from the germline V gene are SGHTA and FQGNSA.

This clonotype was seen many times. CDR3 coding DNA: TGTGCCAGCAGCCGTACAGGGGACGACGAAGCTTTCTTT. It encodes CASSRTGDDEAFF. This chain links TRBV28 with TRBJ1-1, with TRBD1 matching over 7 bases. This CDR3 region has 13 residues. The V gene end was trimmed by 6 bases and the J gene end by 8 bases; junction bases not matched to a gene: 9. The germline V gene encodes CDR1 MDHEN and CDR2 SYDVKM.

This clonotype has a count of ten or more. In DNA, the CDR3 is TGCGCCAGCAGCTTGGTATTCGGGGGCGCGTACGAGCAGTACTTC. Translating gives CASSLVFGGAYEQYF. The rearrangement uses TRBV5-1 and TRBJ2-7; the D gene could be TRBD1 or TRBD2 (6 bases each). Trimming took off 0 bases at V and 4 bases at J, with 14 bases between the two ends. Germline V gives CDR1 SGHRS, CDR2 YFSETQ. This CDR3 contains 15 residues. Together with reference TRBV5-1 and TRBJ2-7, the CDR3 gives the full variable domain: KAGVTQTPRYLIKTRGQQVTLSCSPISGHRSVSWYQQTPGQGLQFLFEYFSETQRNKGNFPGRFSGRQFSNSRSEMNVSTLELGDSALYLCASSLVFGGAYEQYFGPGTRLTVT.

The chain joins TRBV29-1 to TRBJ2-7; the match to TRBD1 covers 11 bases. Germline trimming cut 7 bases from V and 5 bases from J; bases unmatched to any gene: 4. From germline, CDR1 is SQVTM and CDR2 ANQGSEA. This CDR3 has 12 residues. The CDR3 DNA follows: TGCAGCGCCTGGACAGGGGGCAACGAGCAGTACTTC. Amino acid sequence: CSAWTGGNEQYF.

At least ten counts were recorded for this clonotype. V and J are TRBV5-1 and TRBJ2-5; a possible D gene is TRBD1 (6 bases). The length of the CDR3 is 14 residues. V dropped 5 bases and J dropped 1 base, with 12 bases sitting between them. CDR1 SGHRS and CDR2 YFSETQ come from the germline V gene. CDR3 in DNA: TGCGCCAGCAGAAAGGGACACGGCCAAGAGACCCAGTACTTC. Amino acids: CASRKGHGQETQYF.

This clonotype appeared many times. The CDR3 coding sequence is TGTGCCAGCTCACCGGGGACTATCATCTACGAGCAGTACTTC. Translating it yields CASSPGTIIYEQYF. This chain links TRBV18 with TRBJ2-7; TRBD2 matches 7 bases. Looked up from germline, CDR1 is KGHSH and CDR2 is LQKENI. After removal of 3 bases from V and 3 bases from J, the junction contained 5 bases not matched to a gene. The CDR3 has 14 residues. Full variable domain (rest looked up from reference TRBV18 and TRBJ2-7): NAGVMQNPRHLVRRRGQEARLRCSPMKGHSHVYWYRQLPEEGLKFMVYLQKENIIDESGMPKERFSAEFPKEGPSILRIQQVVRGDSAAYFCASSPGTIIYEQYFGPGTRLTVT.

This sequence joins TRBV7-2 and TRBJ1-6, with 7 bases fitting TRBD1. Germline assignment: CDR1 SGHTA and CDR2 FQGNSA. CDR3 length: 14 residues. V gave up 5 bases and J gave up 6 bases; unmatched junction bases: 4. CDR3 amino acids: CASSVGTANSPLHF. The CDR3 region has the DNA TGTGCCAGCAGCGTTGGGACAGCTAATTCACCCCTCCACTTT.

This clonotype has a count of ten or more. The V and J genes are TRBV29-1 and TRBJ1-1, with no clear D. Trimming took off 6 bases at V and 8 bases at J, with 10 bases between the two ends. Germline V gene lookup returns CDR1 SQVTM and CDR2 ANQGSEA. This CDR3 comprises 10 residues. CDR3 coding DNA: TGCAGCGTATTCGGAGCCGAAGCTTTCTTT. It encodes CSVFGAEAFF. The full variable domain, with the rest looked up from reference TRBV29-1 and TRBJ1-1, is SAVISQKPSRDICQRGTSLTIQCQVDSQVTMMFWYRQQPGQSLTLIATANQGSEATYESGFVIDKFPISRPNLTFSTLTVSNMSPEDSSIYLCSVFGAEAFFGQGTRLTVV.

The chain uses TRBV28 and TRBJ1-1, with D tentatively TRBD1 (6 bases). The CDR3 runs to 14 residues. Trimming took off 6 bases at V and 7 bases at J, with 18 bases between the two ends. Germline V CDR1 and CDR2: MDHEN, SYDVKM. The CDR3 DNA reads TGTGCCAGCAGGCCACAAACAGGGTTGGTTGAAGCTTTCTTT. This codes for CASRPQTGLVEAFF.

This clonotype was picked up many times. The chain carries TRBV2 and TRBJ2-7; 10 bases match TRBD1. V shed 7 bases, J shed 0 bases, and the junction held 9 bases outside the gene matches. The CDR3 runs to 16 residues. CDR1 and CDR2 from the germline V gene are SNHLY and FYNNEI. The CDR3 loop reads CASIRDRGSRSYEQYF. The CDR3 nucleotides are TGTGCCAGCATCCGGGACAGGGGAAGCCGCTCCTACGAGCAGTACTTC. The full variable domain, completed using reference TRBV2 and TRBJ2-7, is EPEVTQTPSHQVTQMGQEVILRCVPISNHLYFYWYRQILGQKVEFLVSFYNNEISEKSEIFDDQFSVERPDGSNFTLKIRSTKLEDSAMYFCASIRDRGSRSYEQYFGPGTRLTVT.

Ten or more counts support this clonotype. V and J are TRBV12-3 or TRBV12-4 and TRBJ1-1; 7 nucleotides line up with TRBD1. V dropped 7 bases and J dropped 2; count of bases not matched to a gene: 4. This CDR3 is 13 amino acids long. The CDR3 DNA follows: TGTGCCAGCAAAAGGGACAGCAACACTGAAGCTTTCTTT. Encoded protein: CASKRDSNTEAFF.

In its sample, this clonotype was seen many times. This rearrangement joins TRBV19 to TRBJ1-1, with D unclear. Germline CDR1 reads LNHDA; CDR2 reads SQIVND (reference sequence). The CDR3 is 14 amino acids. Trimming pared 1 base from V and 5 bases from J, leaving 11 bases between. The CDR3, as DNA: TGTGCCAGTAGTATAGTGGGCAGGTCAACTGAAGCTTTCTTT. Protein: CASSIVGRSTEAFF.

There are many counts of this clonotype. V is TRBV9 and J is TRBJ2-5; 9 positions match TRBD1. Germline V gene data show CDR1 as SGDLS and CDR2 as YYNGEE. The CDR3 contains 14 residues. The V segment lost 0 bases and the J segment 7 bases; nucleotides outside the gene matches: 4. The CDR3 bases are TGTGCCAGCAGCGTAGACAGGGGGCGAGGGACCCAGTACTTC. Its translation: CASSVDRGRGTQYF.

This clonotype was picked up a small number of times. This chain joins TRBV28 and TRBJ2-7; 8 bases are a match to TRBD1. The J segment lost 6 bases and the V segment lost 5 bases, leaving 12 bases of the junction unmatched. Germline CDR1 is MDHEN and CDR2 is SYDVKM. The CDR3 contains 15 residues. CDR3 protein: CASSAHGQGSSEQYF. CDR3 nucleotides: TGTGCCAGCAGTGCCCACGGACAGGGATCGTCCGAGCAGTACTTC.

This clonotype was counted at least ten times. The CDR3 region has the DNA TGTGCCAGCAGCCAATCTAAGGGGACTGAAGCTTTCTTT. Protein: CASSQSKGTEAFF. This chain connects TRBV3-1 to TRBJ1-1; perhaps TRBD1 as D (5 bases). Trimming pared 2 bases from V and 5 bases from J, leaving 9 bases between. The CDR3 runs 13 residues. Germline-derived CDR1 and CDR2 are LGHDT and YNNKEL (reference sequence).

In its sample, this clonotype was seen many times. The junction shows a germline mismatch at one end, possibly a read error. The gene calls are TRBV7-7 and TRBJ2-3; D unresolved. CDR3 size: 15 residues. CDR1 and CDR2 (germline): SSHAT, FNYEAQ (reference sequence). CDR3 sequence reads: CASSPGPRGTDTQYF. CDR3 DNA: TGTGCTAGCAGCCCGGGCCCGCGAGGCACAGATACGCAGTATTTT.

Note on this clonotype: A much larger clone lies one base from this, so it may be a read error. This CDR3 is missing its conserved last phenylalanine or tryptophan, likely due to a read error. This sequence joins TRBV2 and TRBJ2-7, with 13 bases aligning to TRBD2. The CDR3 consists of 20 residues. CDR1 is SNHLY, CDR2 FYNNEI, per germline. The trim removed 4 bases at V and 6 bases at J, leaving 21 bases unmatched. The CDR3: CASSAPGPNRGGTSGIEQYY. The CDR3, as DNA: TGTGCCAGCAGTGCACCGGGACCCAACCGCGGGGGGACTAGCGGGATCGAGCAGTACTAC.

The J gene is TRBJ1-2, the V gene TRBV7-3, with 9 bases aligning to TRBD1. From germline, CDR1 is SGHTA and CDR2 FQGTGA. The length of the CDR3 is 13 residues. J was trimmed by 6 bases and V by 5 bases; bases with no gene match: 4. The CDR3 region is CASSGRQGDGYTF. The CDR3 region has the DNA TGTGCCAGCAGCGGGCGACAGGGGGATGGCTACACCTTC.

A few counts support this clonotype. The chain carries TRBV12-3 or TRBV12-4 and TRBJ2-5; TRBD1 agrees at 10 bases. CDR3 length: 16 residues. The J segment lost 0 bases and the V segment lost 6 bases, leaving 7 bases of the junction unmatched. CDR3 loop: CASRTLGQGHQETQYF. Here the CDR3 DNA reads TGTGCCAGCAGGACGTTGGGACAGGGGCACCAAGAGACCCAGTACTTC.

This clonotype was seen at least ten times. As the CDR3 is not closed by the conserved phenylalanine or tryptophan, this likely results from a read error. V gene TRBV7-2 combines with J gene TRBJ1-6; possibly TRBD1 for D (5 bases). Germline CDR1 reads SGHTA; CDR2 reads FQGNSA. With 1 base removed from V and 5 bases from J, the gap between germline ends came to 12 bases. The CDR3 is 16 amino acids. The CDR3 nucleotides read TGTGCCAGCAGCTTAGGAGGTGTCAGGGATAATTCACCCCTCCACCTT. It encodes CASSLGGVRDNSPLHL.

V and J are TRBV2 and TRBJ2-5, with a weak D call TRBD2 (6 bases). The CDR3 sequence is 13 residues long. The V and J ends lost 5 bases and 5 bases respectively, with 12 bases between them. CDR1 and CDR2 from the germline V gene are SNHLY and FYNNEI. The chain's CDR3 is CASSRDFGETQYF. The CDR3 DNA is TGTGCCAGCAGTCGGGACTTCGGGGAGACCCAGTACTTC.

This clonotype was observed many times. This rearrangement joins TRBV20-1 to TRBJ2-5; D is perhaps TRBD2 (6 bases). Germline V gene lookup returns CDR1 DFQATT and CDR2 SNEGSKA (reference sequence). CDR3 length equals 13 residues. V lost 2 bases and J lost 5, with 12 bases in between. The CDR3 here is CSARLGGSETQYF. The CDR3 coding sequence is TGCAGTGCTAGACTCGGGGGATCTGAGACCCAGTACTTC.

This clonotype occurred many times. This chain joins TRBV3-1 and TRBJ1-2; no definite D call. Deletions cut 0 bases from V and 4 bases from J, with 6 bases between. The CDR3 extends over 13 amino acids. Germline loops: CDR1 LGHDT, CDR2 YNNKEL (reference sequence). DNA of the CDR3: TGTGCCAGCAGCCAAGAAGCAGTCTATGGCTACACCTTC. Translation gives CASSQEAVYGYTF.

This clonotype came up many times. The V and J genes are TRBV6-2 or TRBV6-3 and TRBJ1-2, with 8 bases that match TRBD1. CDR1 and CDR2 (germline): MNHEY, SVGEGT. The CDR3 length is 13 residues. The J segment lost 13 bases and the V segment lost 2 bases, leaving 9 bases of the junction unmatched. The CDR3 DNA is TGTGCCAGCAGTTACCCAGGGGGCGCTTACTGCACCTTC. This translates into CASSYPGGAYCTF.

This clonotype was counted only a few times. The CDR3: CATRRRGTTYEQYF. DNA of the CDR3: TGTGCCACTAGGAGGCGGGGGACTACCTACGAGCAGTACTTC. The chain recombines TRBV6-2 or TRBV6-3 with TRBJ2-7, with 7 bases aligning to TRBD2. The V gene's germline CDR1 is MNHEY and CDR2 SVGEGT. Unmatched junction bases numbered 11, after V lost 10 bases and J lost 2 bases. The CDR3 has 14 amino acids.

Concerning this clonotype: An end of the junction differs from the germline gene, which may be a read error. J is TRBJ1-5 and V is TRBV28; the D gene is possibly TRBD1 (6 bases). CDR1 MDHEN and CDR2 SYDVKM come from the germline V gene. CDR3 length equals 16 residues. The CDR3 bases are TGTGCCACCAGTGAGAACAGGGTAGGGGGCAATCAGCCCCAGCATTTT. It codes for CATSENRVGGNQPQHF.